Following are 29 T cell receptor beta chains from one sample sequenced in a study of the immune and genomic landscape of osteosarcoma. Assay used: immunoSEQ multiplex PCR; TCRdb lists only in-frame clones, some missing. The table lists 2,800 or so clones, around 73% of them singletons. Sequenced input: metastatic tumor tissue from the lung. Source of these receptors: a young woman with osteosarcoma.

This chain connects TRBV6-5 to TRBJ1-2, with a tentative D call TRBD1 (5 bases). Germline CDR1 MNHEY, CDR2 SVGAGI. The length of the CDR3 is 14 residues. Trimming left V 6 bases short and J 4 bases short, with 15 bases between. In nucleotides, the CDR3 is TGTGCCAGCAGCCAAACAGGTTCCCCCTATGGCTACACCTTC. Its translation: CASSQTGSPYGYTF.

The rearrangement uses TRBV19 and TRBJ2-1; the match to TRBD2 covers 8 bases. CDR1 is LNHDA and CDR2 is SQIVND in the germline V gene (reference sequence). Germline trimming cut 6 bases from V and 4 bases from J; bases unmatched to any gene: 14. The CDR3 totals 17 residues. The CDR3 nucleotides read TGTGCCAGTAGGGATCCCTTTGCGGGGGGCCTGTACAATGAGCAGTTCTTC. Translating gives CASRDPFAGGLYNEQFF.

CDR3 nucleotides: TGTGCCAGCCGGACAGGGCCGAATGGCTACACCTTC. This codes for CASRTGPNGYTF. The rearrangement links TRBV27 to TRBJ1-2; TRBD1 agrees at 8 bases. V shed 8 bases and J 6 bases; nucleotides not matched to a gene: 5. Germline CDR1 is MNHEY and CDR2 is SMNVEV (reference sequence). The CDR3 runs to 12 residues.

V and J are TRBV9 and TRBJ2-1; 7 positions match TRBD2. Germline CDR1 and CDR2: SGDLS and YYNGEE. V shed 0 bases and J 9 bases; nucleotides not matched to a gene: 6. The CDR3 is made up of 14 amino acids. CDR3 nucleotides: TGTGCCAGCAGCGTAGCTACCAGCGGGGCTGAGCAGTTCTTC. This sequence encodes CASSVATSGAEQFF.

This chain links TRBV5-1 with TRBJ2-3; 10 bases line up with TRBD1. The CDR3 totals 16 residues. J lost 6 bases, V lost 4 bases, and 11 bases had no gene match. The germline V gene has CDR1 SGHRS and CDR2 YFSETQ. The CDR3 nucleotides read TGCGCCAGCAGCCGTACTAGGGACAGGGGTGCGGATACGCAGTATTTT. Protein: CASSRTRDRGADTQYF.

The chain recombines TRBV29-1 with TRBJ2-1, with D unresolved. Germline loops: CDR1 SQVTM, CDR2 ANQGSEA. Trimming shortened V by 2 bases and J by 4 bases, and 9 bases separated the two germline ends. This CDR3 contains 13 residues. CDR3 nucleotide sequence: TGCAGCGTTGAAAGGGTCCAATACAATGAGCAGTTCTTC. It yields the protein CSVERVQYNEQFF.

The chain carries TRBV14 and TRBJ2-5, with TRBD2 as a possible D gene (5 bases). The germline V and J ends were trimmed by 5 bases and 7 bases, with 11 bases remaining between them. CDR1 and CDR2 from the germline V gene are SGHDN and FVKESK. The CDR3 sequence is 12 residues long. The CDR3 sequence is CASSALARTQYF. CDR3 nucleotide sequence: TGTGCCAGCAGCGCCTTAGCGAGGACCCAGTACTTC.

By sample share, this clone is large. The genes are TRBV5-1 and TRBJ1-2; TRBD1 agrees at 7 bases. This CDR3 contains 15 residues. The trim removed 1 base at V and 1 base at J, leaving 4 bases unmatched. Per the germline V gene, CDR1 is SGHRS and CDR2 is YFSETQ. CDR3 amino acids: CASSLTAGGNYGYTF. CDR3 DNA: TGCGCCAGCAGCTTGACAGCAGGGGGTAACTATGGCTACACCTTC. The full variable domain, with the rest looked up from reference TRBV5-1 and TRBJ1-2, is KAGVTQTPRYLIKTRGQQVTLSCSPISGHRSVSWYQQTPGQGLQFLFEYFSETQRNKGNFPGRFSGRQFSNSRSEMNVSTLELGDSALYLCASSLTAGGNYGYTFGSGTRLTVV.

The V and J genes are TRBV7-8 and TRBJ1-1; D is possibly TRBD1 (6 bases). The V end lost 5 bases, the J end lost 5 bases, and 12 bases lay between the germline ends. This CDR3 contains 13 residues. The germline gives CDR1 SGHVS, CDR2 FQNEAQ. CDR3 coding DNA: TGTGCCAGCAGCGCCCTCCAGGGGACTGAAGCTTTCTTT. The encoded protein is CASSALQGTEAFF.

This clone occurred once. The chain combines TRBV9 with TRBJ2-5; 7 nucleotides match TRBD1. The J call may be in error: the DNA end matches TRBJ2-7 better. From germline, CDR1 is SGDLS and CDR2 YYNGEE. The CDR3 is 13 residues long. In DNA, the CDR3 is TGTGCCAGCGGCAGGGGGTTGACCTACGAGCAGTACTTC. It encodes CASGRGLTYEQYF.

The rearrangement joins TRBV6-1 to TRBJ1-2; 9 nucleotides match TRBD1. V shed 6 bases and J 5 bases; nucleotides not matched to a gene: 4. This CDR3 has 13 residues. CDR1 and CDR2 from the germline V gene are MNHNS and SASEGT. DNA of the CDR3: TGTGCCAGCAGATGGGACAGGGAATATGGCTACACCTTC. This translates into CASRWDREYGYTF.

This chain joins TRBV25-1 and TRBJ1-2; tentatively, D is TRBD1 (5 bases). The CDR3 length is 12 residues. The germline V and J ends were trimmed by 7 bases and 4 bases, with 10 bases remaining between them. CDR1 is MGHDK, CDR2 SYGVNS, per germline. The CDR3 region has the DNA TGTGCCAGCAATGGGGGGGGCTATGGCTACACCTTC. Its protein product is CASNGGGYGYTF.

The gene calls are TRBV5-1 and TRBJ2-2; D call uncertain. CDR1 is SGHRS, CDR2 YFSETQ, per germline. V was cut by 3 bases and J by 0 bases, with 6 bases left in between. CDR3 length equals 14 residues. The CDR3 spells CASSSDPNTGELFF. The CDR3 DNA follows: TGCGCCAGCAGCTCCGATCCGAACACCGGGGAGCTGTTTTTT. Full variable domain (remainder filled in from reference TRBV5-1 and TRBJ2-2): KAGVTQTPRYLIKTRGQQVTLSCSPISGHRSVSWYQQTPGQGLQFLFEYFSETQRNKGNFPGRFSGRQFSNSRSEMNVSTLELGDSALYLCASSSDPNTGELFFGEGSRLTVL.

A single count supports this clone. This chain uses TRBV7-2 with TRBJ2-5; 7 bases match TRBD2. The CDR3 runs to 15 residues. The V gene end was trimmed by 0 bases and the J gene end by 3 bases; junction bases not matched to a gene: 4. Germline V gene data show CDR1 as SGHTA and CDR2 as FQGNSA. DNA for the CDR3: TGTGCCAGCAGCTTAGCGGGGGGGATAAAAGAGACCCAGTACTTC. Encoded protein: CASSLAGGIKETQYF.

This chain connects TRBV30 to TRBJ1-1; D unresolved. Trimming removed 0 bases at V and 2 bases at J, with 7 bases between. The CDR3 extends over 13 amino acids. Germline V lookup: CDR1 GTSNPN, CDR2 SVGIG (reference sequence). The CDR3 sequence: CAWSVGGNTEAFF. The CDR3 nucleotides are TGTGCCTGGAGTGTCGGCGGCAACACTGAAGCTTTCTTT.

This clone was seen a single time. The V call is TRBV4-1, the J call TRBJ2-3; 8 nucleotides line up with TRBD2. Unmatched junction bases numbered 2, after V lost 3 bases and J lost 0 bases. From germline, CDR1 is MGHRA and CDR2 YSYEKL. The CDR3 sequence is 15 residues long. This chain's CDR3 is CASSHRGGSTDTQYF. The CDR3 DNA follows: TGCGCCAGCAGCCATCGGGGGGGCAGCACAGATACGCAGTATTTT.

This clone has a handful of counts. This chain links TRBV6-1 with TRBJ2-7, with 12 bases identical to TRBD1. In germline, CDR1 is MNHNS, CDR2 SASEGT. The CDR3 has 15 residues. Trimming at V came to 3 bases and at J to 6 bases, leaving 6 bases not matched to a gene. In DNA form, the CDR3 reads TGTGCCAGCAGTGACCCCGGGACAGGGGGCGGCGAGCAGTACTTC. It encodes CASSDPGTGGGEQYF.

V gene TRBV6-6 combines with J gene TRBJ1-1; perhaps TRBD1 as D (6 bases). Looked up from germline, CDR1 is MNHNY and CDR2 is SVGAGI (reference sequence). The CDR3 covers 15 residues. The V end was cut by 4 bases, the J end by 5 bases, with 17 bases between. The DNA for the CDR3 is TGTGCCAGCAGTTTCCCACGGGGGGCGGGGACTGAAGCTTTCTTT. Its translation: CASSFPRGAGTEAFF.

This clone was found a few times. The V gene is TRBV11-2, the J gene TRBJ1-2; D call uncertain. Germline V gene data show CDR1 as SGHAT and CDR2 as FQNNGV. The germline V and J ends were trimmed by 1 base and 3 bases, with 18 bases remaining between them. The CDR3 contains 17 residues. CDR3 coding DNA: TGTGCCAGCAGCTTAGGCTTAGGTGGAGGGCTGGACTATGGCTACACCTTC. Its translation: CASSLGLGGGLDYGYTF.

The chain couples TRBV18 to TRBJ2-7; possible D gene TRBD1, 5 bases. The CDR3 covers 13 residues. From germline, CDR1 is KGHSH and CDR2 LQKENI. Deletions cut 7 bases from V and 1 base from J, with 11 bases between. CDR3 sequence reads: CASFSDSSYEQYV. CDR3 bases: TGTGCCAGCTTTTCAGACAGTTCCTACGAGCAGTACGTC.

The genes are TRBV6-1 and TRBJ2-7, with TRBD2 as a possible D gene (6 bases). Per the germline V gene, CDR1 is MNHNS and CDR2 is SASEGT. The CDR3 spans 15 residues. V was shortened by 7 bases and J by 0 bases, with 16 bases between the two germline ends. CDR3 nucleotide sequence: TGTGCCAGCATGGTACAGCGGGCCTTCTCCTACGAGCAGTACTTC. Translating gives CASMVQRAFSYEQYF.

CDR3 in DNA: TGTGCCAGCTCCCCTACGTACACCCACTCCGAGCAGTACTTC. This gives the protein CASSPTYTHSEQYF. The chain carries TRBV18 and TRBJ2-7; D is unresolved. Deletions cut 6 bases from V and 6 bases from J, with 18 bases between. CDR1 is KGHSH and CDR2 is LQKENI in the germline V gene. The CDR3 is 14 amino acids.

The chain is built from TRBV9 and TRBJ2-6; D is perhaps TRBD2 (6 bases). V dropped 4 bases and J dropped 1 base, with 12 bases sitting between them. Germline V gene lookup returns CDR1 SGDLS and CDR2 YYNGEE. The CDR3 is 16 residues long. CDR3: CASSFREVSGANVLTF. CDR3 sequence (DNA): TGTGCCAGCAGCTTCAGGGAGGTTTCTGGGGCCAACGTCCTGACTTTC.

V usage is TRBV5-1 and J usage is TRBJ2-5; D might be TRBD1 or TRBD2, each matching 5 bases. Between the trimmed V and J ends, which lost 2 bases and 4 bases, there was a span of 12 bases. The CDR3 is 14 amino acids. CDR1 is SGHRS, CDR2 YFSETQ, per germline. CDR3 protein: CASSLAGARETQYF. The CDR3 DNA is TGCGCCAGCAGCTTAGCCGGGGCGCGAGAGACCCAGTACTTC.

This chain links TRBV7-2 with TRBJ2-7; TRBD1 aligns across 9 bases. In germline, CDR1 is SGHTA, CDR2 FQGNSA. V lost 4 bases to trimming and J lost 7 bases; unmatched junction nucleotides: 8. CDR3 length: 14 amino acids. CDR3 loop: CASSSRTGALEQYF. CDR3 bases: TGTGCCAGCAGCTCCAGGACAGGGGCATTGGAGCAGTACTTC.

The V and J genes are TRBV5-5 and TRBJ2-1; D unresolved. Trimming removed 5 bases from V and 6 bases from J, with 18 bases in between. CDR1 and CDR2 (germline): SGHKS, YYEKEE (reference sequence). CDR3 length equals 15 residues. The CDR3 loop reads CASSFDPSPGNEQFF. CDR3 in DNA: TGTGCCAGCAGTTTTGACCCTTCCCCGGGCAATGAGCAGTTCTTC.

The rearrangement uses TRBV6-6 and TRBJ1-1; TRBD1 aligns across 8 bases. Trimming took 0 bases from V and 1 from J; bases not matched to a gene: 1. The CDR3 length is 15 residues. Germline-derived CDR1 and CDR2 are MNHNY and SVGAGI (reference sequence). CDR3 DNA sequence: TGTGCCAGCAGTTACTCGACAGGGGCGAACACTGAAGCTTTCTTT. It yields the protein CASSYSTGANTEAFF.

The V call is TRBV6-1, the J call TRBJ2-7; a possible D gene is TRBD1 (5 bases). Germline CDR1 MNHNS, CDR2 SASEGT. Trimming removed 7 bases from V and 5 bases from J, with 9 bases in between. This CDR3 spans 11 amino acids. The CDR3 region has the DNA TGTGCCAGCATGGGGCAGCACGAGCAGTACTTC. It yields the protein CASMGQHEQYF.

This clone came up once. DNA for the CDR3: TGTGCCACCAGGGGGGACACAGATACGCAGTATTTT. Protein product: CATRGDTDTQYF. The chain has TRBV7-2 and TRBJ2-3, with D possibly being TRBD1 (7 bases). CDR1 and CDR2 (germline): SGHTA, FQGNSA. This CDR3 is 12 amino acids long. The V and J ends lost 10 bases and 2 bases respectively, with 10 bases between them.